This T cell receptor (beta chain) was captured by sequencing in a study of shared clonotypes between healthy human individuals. Study-wide background: A donor's plate count was three for CD4 naive and three for CD4 memory; CD8 naive had two and CD8 memory one.

A note on this clone: Its antigen is still unknown.

It was CD45RO-negative cells, positively selected for CCR7, that made up naive CD8 cells, with terminally differentiated effector memory CD45RA+ cells excluded. The study's findings and limits: Donor scarcity curtailed the genetic and exposure-history diversity represented herein.

Germline V lookup: CDR1 SGHAT, CDR2 FQNNGV. Trimming cost V 4 bases and J 2 bases, with 11 bases left between them. The CDR3 length is 14 residues. It was at deep level that the assay was run. The authors distributed each subset's genomic DNA evenly over several immunoSEQ plates. TCRdb's table, derived via immunoSEQ multiplex PCR, lists solely in-frame clones and lacks some. The table records millions of clones, roughly 94% of them present only once. The chain links TRBV11-2 to TRBJ2-5; the D is unclear. Sequencing was done on a sample of naive CD8+ T cells sorted from blood. This clonotype originated in a man younger than 30 in good health. The CDR3 DNA reads as TGTGCCAGCAGCTCGGTTCTCAGTCAAGAGACCCAGTACTTC. Protein sequence: CASSSVLSQETQYF.